This T cell receptor beta chain was observed in a study of cytotoxic CD8 clonotypes in ibrutinib-treated CLL. Whole-study results and caveats: Pretreatment clonality was elevated relative to age-matched healthy donors and paralleled circulating CD8+ T-cell counts.

There are a few counts of this clone. Its specificity is not known. Some clones are missing from TCRdb's copy, which holds only in-frame ones; the method was immunoSEQ multiplex PCR. The table has over 45,000 clones, 54% seen once. The specimen comprised PBMCs, sampled at disease progression, from a patient treated with ibrutinib. The receptor was isolated from a human donor with chronic lymphocytic leukemia.

CDR3 nucleotide sequence: TGCAGCGTTGCGCGCTCCCTGAGCACTGAAGCTTTCTTT. It codes for CSVARSLSTEAFF. The V gene is TRBV29-1, the J gene TRBJ1-1; D is uncertain. This CDR3 region has 13 residues. V dropped 4 bases and J dropped 4 bases, with 13 bases sitting between them. Germline-derived CDR1 and CDR2 are SQVTM and ANQGSEA.